Sequencing of this TCR beta chain was carried out in a study of T cells after yellow fever vaccination. On the study more broadly: The SMART-Seq v4 Ultra Low Input method served to prepare the low-cell-number fractions. General study findings and limits: Though it reached lower strength, the secondary response hit its peak faster, day 5 versus 15. Researchers noted that a small share of clonotypes showed up in both CD4 and CD8 compartments. Any FACS-sorted repertoire could hold abundant clonotypes that contaminate it from the bulk population.

TCRdb redid the calling of the 5' RACE reads with MiXCR, one entry per CDR3 protein. The data show more than 95,000 distinct CDR3 sequences, 7.2% seen once. V was trimmed by 2 bases and J by 8 bases, leaving 15 bases between them. CDR3 length: 14 residues. Germline-derived CDR1 and CDR2 are MNHEY and SVGEGT. This clonotype was seen at least ten times. Antigen: not known. This chain joins TRBV6-2 or TRBV6-3 and TRBJ1-2, with D unresolved. The source was CD4+ T cells sorted from PBMCs, collected roughly 45 days after the first yellow fever vaccination. The TCR comes from a man younger than 35 who received the YFV17D yellow fever vaccine. CDR3 residues: CASSYRTRVHGYTF. In DNA form, the CDR3 reads TGTGCCAGCAGTTACCGAACAAGGGTTCACGGCTACACCTTC.